This T cell receptor beta chain was recovered during a study of shared clonotypes between healthy human individuals. For the study at large: CD4 naive cells filled three plates per donor, CD4 memory three, CD8 naive two and CD8 memory one.

Study-level findings and limits: Naive subsets generally had larger estimated richness than memory subsets.

Several immunoSEQ plates held equal portions of the genomic DNA taken from each subset. Original data processing: ImmunoSEQ gave junction-only sequences without quality scores, so filtering differed. Profiled with immunoSEQ multiplex PCR; TCRdb holds only in-frame clones, not every one. V and J calls and clone size come straight from that table; D and trimming were deduced from the DNA. This sample carries 800,000 to 1,200,000 clones, roughly 74% of them seen once, and the ten largest clones take approximately 0.52%. Germline values: CDR1 MDHEN, CDR2 SYDVKM. V dropped 5 bases and J dropped 1; count of bases not matched to a gene: 5. The CDR3 totals 15 residues. A word on this clone: What it binds is unknown.

The sample was memory CD4+ T cells from PBMCs. Noted subset: CD45RA-negative fraction. This TCR came from a man aged 18 to 30 in good health. Some clones in this sample may be carry-over from other donors' samples. This chain joins TRBV28 and TRBJ2-4; 7 nucleotides match TRBD1. CDR3 in amino acids: CASSERGGAKNIQYF. As DNA, the CDR3 is TGTGCCAGCAGTGAGAGAGGGGGCGCCAAAAACATTCAGTACTTC.